The 8 T cell receptor beta chains given below trace back to one sample, sequenced in a study of blood T cell repertoires in COVID-19. The table came from immunoSEQ multiplex PCR; TCRdb's copy has only in-frame clones and leaves some out. The table lists about 150,000 clones, about 90% of them singletons. The sample consisted of peripheral blood. The receptors stem from a woman aged 70 to 79 with acute or convalescent COVID-19.

This clone has only one observation. The CDR3, as DNA: TGTGCCAGCAGCCAAGATGCCGAGACAGGTTACGAGCAGTACTTC. Amino acids: CASSQDAETGYEQYF. The rearrangement links TRBV4-2 to TRBJ2-7, with D maybe TRBD1 (6 bases). CDR1 and CDR2 (germline): LGHNA, YNFKEQ. V gave up 0 bases and J gave up 4 bases, with 13 bases separating them. CDR3 size: 15 residues.

This rearrangement joins TRBV12-3 or TRBV12-4 to TRBJ1-5; D call uncertain. The V end was cut by 8 bases, the J end by 9 bases, with 11 bases between. The CDR3 length is 11 residues. CDR3 residues: CASQSRGPQHF. The CDR3 DNA reads TGTGCCAGCCAGTCCCGGGGGCCCCAGCATTTT.

The chain has TRBV3-1 (or the pseudogene TRBV3-2) and TRBJ2-1; D not resolved. V lost 2 bases to trimming and J lost 1 base, with 6 bases between them. Germline V gene sequence: CDR1 LGHDT, CDR2 YNNKEL (reference sequence). CDR3 length: 14 residues. CDR3 amino acids: CASSQSASYNEQFF. In DNA form, the CDR3 reads TGTGCCAGCAGCCAAAGTGCGTCCTACAATGAGCAGTTCTTC.

The chain uses TRBV19 and TRBJ1-1; TRBD1 agrees at 7 bases. J was trimmed by 1 base and V by 11 bases; bases with no gene match: 7. CDR1 and CDR2 (germline): LNHDA, SQIVND (reference sequence). The CDR3 sequence is 13 residues long. For the CDR3, the DNA is TGTGCCTCAGGGGACAGTCGGAACACTGAAGCTTTCTTT. Its protein product is CASGDSRNTEAFF.

The gene calls are TRBV6-6 and TRBJ2-3; no clear D gene. Germline CDR1 is MNHNY and CDR2 is SVGAGI (reference sequence). Trimming pared 10 bases from V and 2 bases from J, leaving 10 bases between. The CDR3 spans 12 residues. In DNA form, the CDR3 reads TGTGCCACCCGAGGCTACACAGATACGCAGTATTTT. Amino acids: CATRGYTDTQYF.

The rearrangement links TRBV4-1 to TRBJ2-1; 8 bases line up with TRBD2. Germline V CDR1 and CDR2: MGHRA, YSYEKL. J lost 0 bases, V lost 3 bases, and 4 bases had no gene match. The CDR3 extends over 16 amino acids. CDR3: CASSQELAVSYNEQFF. The CDR3, as DNA: TGCGCCAGCAGCCAGGAACTAGCGGTCTCCTACAATGAGCAGTTCTTC.

The rearrangement uses TRBV15 and TRBJ2-3; no reliable D call. The V end was cut by 0 bases, the J end by 2 bases, with 12 bases between. Germline V gene data show CDR1 as LNHNV and CDR2 as YYDKDF (reference sequence). CDR3 length: 16 residues. Written as DNA, the CDR3 is TGTGCCACCAGCAGAGATTACGGGTTCCCCACAGATACGCAGTATTTT. It translates to CATSRDYGFPTDTQYF. Supplemented by reference TRBV15 and TRBJ2-3, the full variable domain reads DAMVIQNPRYQVTQFGKPVTLSCSQTLNHNVMYWYQQKSSQAPKLLFHYYDKDFNNEADTPDNFQSRRPNTSFCFLDIRSPGLGDTAMYLCATSRDYGFPTDTQYFGPGTRLTVL.

The V gene is TRBV9, the J gene TRBJ2-2, with 9 bases that match TRBD2. The CDR3 runs 15 residues. Germline V CDR1 and CDR2: SGDLS, YYNGEE. V gave up 4 bases and J gave up 1 base; unmatched junction bases: 2. DNA for the CDR3: TGTGCCAGCAGCATTAGCGGGAGGAACACCGGGGAGCTGTTTTTT. Protein: CASSISGRNTGELFF.